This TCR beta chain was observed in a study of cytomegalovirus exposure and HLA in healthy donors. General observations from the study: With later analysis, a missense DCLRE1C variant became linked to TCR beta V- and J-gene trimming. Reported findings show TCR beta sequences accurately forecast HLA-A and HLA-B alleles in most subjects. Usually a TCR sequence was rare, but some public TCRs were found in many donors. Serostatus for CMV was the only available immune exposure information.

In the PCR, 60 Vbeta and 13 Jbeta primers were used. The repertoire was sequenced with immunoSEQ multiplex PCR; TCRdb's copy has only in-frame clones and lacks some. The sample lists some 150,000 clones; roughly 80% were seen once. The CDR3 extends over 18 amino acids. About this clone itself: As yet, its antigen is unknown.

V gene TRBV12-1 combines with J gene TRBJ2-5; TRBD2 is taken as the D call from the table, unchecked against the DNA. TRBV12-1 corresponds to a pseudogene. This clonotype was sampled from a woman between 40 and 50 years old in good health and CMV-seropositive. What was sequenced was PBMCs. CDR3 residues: CASSFHPAQRGGQETQYF. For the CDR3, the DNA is TGTGCCAGCAGCTTTCATCCCGCCCAGCGGGGGGGACAAGAGACCCAGTACTTC.